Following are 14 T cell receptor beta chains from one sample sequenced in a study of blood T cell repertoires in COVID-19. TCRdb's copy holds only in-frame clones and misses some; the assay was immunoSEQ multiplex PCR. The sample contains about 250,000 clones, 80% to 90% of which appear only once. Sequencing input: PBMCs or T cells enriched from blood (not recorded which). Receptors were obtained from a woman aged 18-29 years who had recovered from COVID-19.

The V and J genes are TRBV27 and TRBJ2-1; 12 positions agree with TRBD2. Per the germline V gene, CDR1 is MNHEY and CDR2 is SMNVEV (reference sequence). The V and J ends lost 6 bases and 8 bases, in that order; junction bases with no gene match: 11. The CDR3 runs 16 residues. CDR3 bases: TGTGCCAGCAGACGAGACCTAGCGGGGGGGTATGATGAGCAGTTCTTC. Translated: CASRRDLAGGYDEQFF.

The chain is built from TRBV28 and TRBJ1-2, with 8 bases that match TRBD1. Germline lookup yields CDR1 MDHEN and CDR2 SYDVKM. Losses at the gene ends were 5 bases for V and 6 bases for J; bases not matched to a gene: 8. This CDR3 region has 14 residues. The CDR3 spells CASSLPRTGNGYTF. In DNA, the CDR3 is TGTGCCAGCAGTCTCCCCAGGACAGGGAATGGCTACACCTTC.

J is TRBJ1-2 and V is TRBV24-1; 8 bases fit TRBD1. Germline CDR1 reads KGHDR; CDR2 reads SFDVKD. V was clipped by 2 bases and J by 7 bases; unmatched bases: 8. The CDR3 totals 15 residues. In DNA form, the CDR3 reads TGTGCCACCAGTGATTCCCCCACAGGGGGTCGTGGCTACACCTTC. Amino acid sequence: CATSDSPTGGRGYTF.

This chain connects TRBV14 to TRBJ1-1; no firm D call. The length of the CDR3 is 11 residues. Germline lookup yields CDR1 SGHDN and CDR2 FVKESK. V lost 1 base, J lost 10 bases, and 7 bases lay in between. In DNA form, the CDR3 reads TGTGCCAGCAGCCAAGTAGGGAGAGCTTTCTTT. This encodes CASSQVGRAFF.

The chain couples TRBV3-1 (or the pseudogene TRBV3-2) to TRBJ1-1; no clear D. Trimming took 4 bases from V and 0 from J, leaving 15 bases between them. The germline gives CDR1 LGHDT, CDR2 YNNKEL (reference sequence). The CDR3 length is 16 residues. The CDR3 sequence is CASSPAGGFMNTEAFF. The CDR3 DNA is TGTGCCAGCAGCCCTGCGGGTGGGTTCATGAACACTGAAGCTTTCTTT.

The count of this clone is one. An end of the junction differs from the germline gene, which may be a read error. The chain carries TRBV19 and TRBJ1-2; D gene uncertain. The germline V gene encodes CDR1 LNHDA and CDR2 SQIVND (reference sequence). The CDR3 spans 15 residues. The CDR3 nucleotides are TGTGCCAGTAGTGTAGACATATTTGAGGGCTATGGCTACACCTTC. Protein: CASSVDIFEGYGYTF.

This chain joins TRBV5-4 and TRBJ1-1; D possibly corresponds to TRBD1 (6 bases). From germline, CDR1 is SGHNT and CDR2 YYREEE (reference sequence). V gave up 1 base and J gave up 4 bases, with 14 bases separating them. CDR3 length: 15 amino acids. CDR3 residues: CASSLPPGAATEAFF. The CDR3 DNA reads TGTGCCAGCAGCTTGCCCCCAGGGGCTGCCACTGAAGCTTTCTTT. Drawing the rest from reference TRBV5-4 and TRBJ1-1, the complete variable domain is ETGVTQSPTHLIKTRGQQVTLRCSSQSGHNTVSWYQQALGQGPQFIFQYYREEENGRGNFPPRFSGLQFPNYSSELNVNALELDDSALYLCASSLPPGAATEAFFGQGTRLTVV.

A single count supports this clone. Here the CDR3 reads CASSMGQGNSPLHF. As DNA, the CDR3 is TGTGCCAGCAGTATGGGACAGGGAAACTCACCCCTCCACTTT. The chain carries TRBV6-4 and TRBJ1-6; 9 nucleotides agree with TRBD1. V lost 5 bases, J lost 10 bases, and 6 bases stayed unmatched. This CDR3 is built from 14 residues. CDR1 and CDR2 (germline): MRHNA, SNTAGT.

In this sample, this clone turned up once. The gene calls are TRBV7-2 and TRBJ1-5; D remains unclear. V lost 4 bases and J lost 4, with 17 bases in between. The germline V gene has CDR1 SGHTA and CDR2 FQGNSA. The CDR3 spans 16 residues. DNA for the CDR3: TGTGCCAGCAGCTCTACCACAGCCCCGGGGAATCAGCCCCAGCATTTT. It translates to CASSSTTAPGNQPQHF.

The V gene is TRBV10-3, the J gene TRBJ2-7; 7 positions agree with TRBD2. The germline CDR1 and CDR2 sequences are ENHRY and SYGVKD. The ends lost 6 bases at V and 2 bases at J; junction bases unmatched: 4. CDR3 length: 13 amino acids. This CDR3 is CAISGGSTYEQYF. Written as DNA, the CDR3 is TGTGCCATCAGCGGGGGGTCCACCTACGAGCAGTACTTC.

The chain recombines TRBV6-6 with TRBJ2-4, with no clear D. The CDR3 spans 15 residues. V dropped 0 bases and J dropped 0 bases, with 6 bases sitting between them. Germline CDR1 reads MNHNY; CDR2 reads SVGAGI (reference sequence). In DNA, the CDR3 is TGTGCCAGCAGTTACTCGAGCCTAGCCAAAAACATTCAGTACTTC. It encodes CASSYSSLAKNIQYF.

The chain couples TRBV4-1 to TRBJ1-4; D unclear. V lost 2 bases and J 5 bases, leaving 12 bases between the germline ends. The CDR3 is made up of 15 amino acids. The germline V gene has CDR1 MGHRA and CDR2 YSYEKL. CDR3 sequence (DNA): TGCGCCAGCAGCCAACTCGTGGGGAGGAATGAAAAACTGTTTTTT. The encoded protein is CASSQLVGRNEKLFF.

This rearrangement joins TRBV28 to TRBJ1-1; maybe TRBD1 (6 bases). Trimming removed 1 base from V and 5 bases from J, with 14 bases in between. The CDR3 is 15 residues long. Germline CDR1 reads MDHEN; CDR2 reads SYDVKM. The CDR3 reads CASSLSGAGTTEAFF. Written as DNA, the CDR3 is TGTGCCAGCAGTTTATCAGGGGCAGGGACAACTGAAGCTTTCTTT.

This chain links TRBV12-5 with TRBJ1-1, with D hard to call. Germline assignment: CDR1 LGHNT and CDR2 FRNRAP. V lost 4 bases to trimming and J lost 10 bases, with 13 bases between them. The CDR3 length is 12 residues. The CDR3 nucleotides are TGTGCTAGTGGTTCTGAGGCCGGAAGAGCTTTCTTT. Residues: CASGSEAGRAFF.